One and the same sample provided the 24 T cell receptor beta chains below, sequenced in a study of blood T cells in healthy people across ages. For the second PCR, which ran for 7 to 11 cycles, a sample-barcoded 5' primer and a J-beta primer mix were used. TCRdb independently ran MiXCR on the 5' RACE reads; one entry per CDR3 protein. The sample holds around 800,000 distinct CDR3 sequences, under 80% seen once. Sequencing was done on a sample of blood. The receptors were gathered from a man aged 25-45 years in good health.

Of note for this clonotype: At one boundary the junction diverges from the germline segment, which might be a read error. The CDR3 nucleotides read TGTGCCAGCAATTTAGAAGGGGAAAAACTGTTTTTT. Translating it yields CASNLEGEKLFF. The rearrangement uses TRBV12-3 or TRBV12-4 and TRBJ1-4; D remains unclear. The CDR3 totals 12 residues.

V and J are TRBV20-1 and TRBJ1-2, with a possible D match to TRBD1 (5 bases). CDR1 and CDR2 (germline): DFQATT, SNEGSKA (reference sequence). The CDR3 covers 13 residues. Trimming pared 5 bases from V and 11 bases from J, leaving 21 bases between. The CDR3 region is CSAPRDEGIGYTF. CDR3 DNA: TGCAGTGCTCCCCGGGACGAGGGTATCGGATACACCTTC.

Only a few counts were recorded for this clonotype. The genes are TRBV5-4 and TRBJ2-3; TRBD2 agrees at 10 bases. This CDR3 has 16 amino acids. V was pared by 4 bases and J by 2 bases, with 7 bases of the junction left unmatched. CDR1 and CDR2 (germline): SGHNT, YYREEE (reference sequence). The CDR3: CASSLPSGGSTDTQYF. DNA for the CDR3: TGTGCCAGCAGCCTACCTAGCGGGGGATCCACAGATACGCAGTATTTT. The full variable domain, completed using reference TRBV5-4 and TRBJ2-3, is ETGVTQSPTHLIKTRGQQVTLRCSSQSGHNTVSWYQQALGQGPQFIFQYYREEENGRGNFPPRFSGLQFPNYSSELNVNALELDDSALYLCASSLPSGGSTDTQYFGPGTRLTVL.

This clonotype was observed a single time. Written as DNA, the CDR3 is TGTGCCAGCAGTTACTCGGGGGGGCCCTATGGCTACACCTTC. Its protein product is CASSYSGGPYGYTF. V is TRBV6-6 and J is TRBJ1-2; a weak D match, TRBD1 (6 bases). This CDR3 is built from 14 residues. V dropped 0 bases and J dropped 4 bases, with 9 bases sitting between them. The V gene's germline CDR1 is MNHNY and CDR2 SVGAGI (reference sequence).

This clonotype turned up a few times. The J gene is TRBJ2-7, the V gene TRBV7-2; 9 positions agree with TRBD2. This CDR3 contains 16 residues. CDR1 and CDR2 from the germline V gene are SGHTA and FQGNSA. V gave up 2 bases and J gave up 5 bases; unmatched junction bases: 10. The CDR3 sequence: CASSLLMRGGGDEQYF. CDR3 nucleotide sequence: TGTGCCAGCAGCTTACTGATGCGGGGGGGCGGCGACGAGCAGTACTTC.

The J gene is TRBJ2-1, the V gene TRBV28, with D possibly matching TRBD2 (6 bases). CDR1 and CDR2 from the germline V gene are MDHEN and SYDVKM. V was pared by 4 bases and J by 13 bases, with 14 bases between. There are 12 residues in the CDR3. The CDR3 DNA sequence: TGTGCCAGCAGTTCCTTGACTAGTTCCCAGTTCTTC. Its translation: CASSSLTSSQFF.

This clonotype was counted only a few times. This chain uses TRBV7-2 with TRBJ2-1, with 7 bases matching TRBD1. This CDR3 spans 16 amino acids. The germline V gene has CDR1 SGHTA and CDR2 FQGNSA. Trimming removed 2 bases from V and 2 bases from J; junction bases left unmatched: 6. DNA of the CDR3: TGTGCCAGCAGCTTAAGGGGGCTAGCCCCCTACAATGAGCAGTTCTTC. Encoded protein: CASSLRGLAPYNEQFF.

The chain is built from TRBV7-2 and TRBJ1-2; 10 bases fit TRBD1. The CDR3 runs 16 residues. V was clipped by 5 bases and J by 3 bases; unmatched bases: 9. CDR1 SGHTA and CDR2 FQGNSA come from the germline V gene. This CDR3 is CASSPPDRGLYYGYTF. DNA for the CDR3: TGTGCCAGCAGCCCACCCGACAGGGGGCTGTACTATGGCTACACCTTC.

The rearrangement links TRBV6-6 to TRBJ1-1; D call uncertain. This CDR3 contains 10 residues. CDR1 is MNHNY and CDR2 is SVGAGI in the germline V gene (reference sequence). The ends were cut back, 10 bases at V and 2 bases at J, with 5 bases in the middle. The CDR3 protein is CATINTEAFF. The CDR3 bases are TGTGCCACCATTAACACTGAAGCTTTCTTT.

The chain has TRBV11-2 and TRBJ2-4; D may be TRBD2 (6 bases). Matching the DNA end better, TRBJ2-7 makes the J call doubtful. Germline CDR1 and CDR2: SGHAT and FQNNGV. The CDR3 is 16 amino acids. The CDR3 is CASSLDRRELTYEQYF. The CDR3 nucleotides read TGTGCCAGCAGCTTAGATCGGAGGGAATTGACCTACGAGCAGTACTTC.

J is TRBJ1-5 and V is TRBV7-9, with 7 bases aligning to TRBD1. The J segment lost 0 bases and the V segment lost 2 bases, leaving 4 bases of the junction unmatched. The CDR3 is made up of 16 amino acids. Germline CDR1 and CDR2: SEHNR and FQNEAQ (reference sequence). The CDR3 nucleotides read TGTGCCAGCAGCTTAACGACAGGGAGTAGCAATCAGCCCCAGCATTTT. It translates to CASSLTTGSSNQPQHF. The variable domain in full, completed from reference TRBV7-9 and TRBJ1-5, reads DTGVSQNPRHKITKRGQNVTFRCDPISEHNRLYWYRQTLGQGPEFLTYFQNEAQLEKSRLLSDRFSAERPKGSFSTLEIQRTEQGDSAMYLCASSLTTGSSNQPQHFGDGTRLSIL.

This rearrangement joins TRBV7-9 to TRBJ2-1, with D unclear. This CDR3 contains 15 residues. V was cut by 4 bases and J by 2 bases, with 12 bases left in between. Per germline, CDR1 SEHNR and CDR2 FQNEAQ (reference sequence). The CDR3 nucleotides read TGTGCCAGCAGCTCAAGAGTAGAACCCTACAATGAGCAGTTCTTC. Protein: CASSSRVEPYNEQFF.

V usage is TRBV9 and J usage is TRBJ1-2; 9 positions match TRBD1. J lost 4 bases, V lost 4 bases, and 14 bases had no gene match. Per the germline V gene, CDR1 is SGDLS and CDR2 is YYNGEE. CDR3 size: 17 residues. CDR3 in amino acids: CASSPGGGQGPSYGYTF. In DNA form, the CDR3 reads TGTGCCAGCAGCCCAGGAGGTGGACAGGGGCCATCCTATGGCTACACCTTC.

This clonotype has just one count. The J gene is TRBJ1-2, the V gene TRBV18; 9 bases agree with TRBD1. CDR1 is KGHSH, CDR2 LQKENI, per germline. This CDR3 has 17 amino acids. V was pared by 3 bases and J by 5 bases, with 13 bases of the junction left unmatched. For the CDR3, the DNA is TGTGCCAGCTCACCCAGGGGGCCGGGACAGGGACGTTATGGCTACACCTTC. This sequence encodes CASSPRGPGQGRYGYTF.

V and J are TRBV20-1 and TRBJ2-4; tentative D call: TRBD1 (5 bases). The assigned J gene may be wrong: the sequence end matches TRBJ2-7 better. There are 11 residues in the CDR3. In germline, CDR1 is DFQATT, CDR2 SNEGSKA (reference sequence). As DNA, the CDR3 is TGCAGTTCCCCGACAGACTACGAGCAGTACTTC. Protein: CSSPTDYEQYF.

The gene calls are TRBV20-1 and TRBJ1-6; D uncertain. CDR1 and CDR2 from the germline V gene are DFQATT and SNEGSKA (reference sequence). The CDR3 covers 17 residues. The V end lost 1 base, the J end lost 0 bases, and 13 bases lay between the germline ends. CDR3 sequence: CSARAREESSYNSPLHF. The CDR3 DNA is TGCAGTGCTAGAGCCCGGGAGGAGAGCTCCTATAATTCACCCCTCCACTTT.

V gene TRBV12-3 or TRBV12-4 combines with J gene TRBJ1-2, with D unresolved. The ends were cut back, 0 bases at V and 7 bases at J, with 15 bases in the middle. This CDR3 region has 15 residues. This CDR3 reads CASSLALGAGGGYTF. The DNA of the CDR3 is TGTGCCAGCAGTTTAGCGCTAGGTGCGGGTGGTGGCTACACCTTC.

J is TRBJ2-7 and V is TRBV20-1; 9 bases are shared with TRBD1. Per the germline V gene, CDR1 is DFQATT and CDR2 is SNEGSKA (reference sequence). The CDR3 has 15 amino acids. Trimming took 2 bases from V and 0 from J; bases not matched to a gene: 5. Here the CDR3 reads CSARLQGAPSYEQYF. The CDR3 DNA sequence: TGCAGTGCTAGACTACAGGGGGCCCCCTCCTACGAGCAGTACTTC.

This clonotype was seen repeatedly, ten times or more. This chain joins TRBV2 and TRBJ2-7; D is tentatively TRBD1 or TRBD2 (5 bases each). V lost 6 bases and J lost 2, with 11 bases in between. The CDR3 covers 13 residues. The germline V gene has CDR1 SNHLY and CDR2 FYNNEI. The CDR3 bases are TGTGCCAGCAGACGGGACGGAGCCTACGAGCAGTACTTC. It yields the protein CASRRDGAYEQYF.

The J gene is TRBJ1-4, the V gene TRBV29-1; D perhaps matches TRBD1 (6 bases). V was cut by 0 bases and J by 8 bases, with 13 bases left in between. The germline V gene has CDR1 SQVTM and CDR2 ANQGSEA. The CDR3 loop spans 14 amino acids. The CDR3 nucleotides are TGCAGCGTTGAAGAGGGGGCGCCGGGAGAAAAACTGTTTTTT. Translating gives CSVEEGAPGEKLFF.

The V gene is TRBV20-1, the J gene TRBJ2-7; 7 nucleotides line up with TRBD1. CDR3 length equals 16 residues. Trimming at V came to 8 bases and at J to 3 bases, leaving 19 bases not matched to a gene. Germline V gene lookup returns CDR1 DFQATT and CDR2 SNEGSKA (reference sequence). CDR3 in DNA: TGCAGTTCCTACGACAGGGTGTACTCTTCCAGCTACGAGCAGTACTTC. Its translation is CSSYDRVYSSSYEQYF.

This clonotype has just a few counts. This rearrangement joins TRBV12-3 or TRBV12-4 to TRBJ2-3; no clear D. This CDR3 has 13 amino acids. V gave up 6 bases and J gave up 3 bases, with 10 bases separating them. CDR3 protein: CASSPPETDTQYF. The CDR3 DNA is TGTGCCAGCAGCCCTCCCGAAACAGATACGCAGTATTTT.

The chain is built from TRBV4-2 and TRBJ1-5; tentative D call: TRBD1 (6 bases). The CDR3 has 17 residues. In germline, CDR1 is LGHNA, CDR2 YNFKEQ. V shed 0 bases and J shed 5 bases, with 17 bases lying between them. The CDR3 is CASSQEQQGVGYQPQHF. For the CDR3, the DNA is TGTGCCAGCAGCCAAGAACAACAGGGCGTCGGCTATCAGCCCCAGCATTTT.

Concerning this clonotype itself: The junction shows a germline mismatch at one end, possibly a read error. In nucleotides, the CDR3 is TGCAGTGTTAGAAACCCTAGCTCCTACAATGAGCAGTTCTTC. Encoded protein: CSVRNPSSYNEQFF. The chain is built from TRBV20-1 and TRBJ2-1, with D uncertain. This CDR3 spans 14 amino acids. The V gene's germline CDR1 is DFQATT and CDR2 SNEGSKA (reference sequence).